The entry below gives a single TCR beta chain sequence along with its context. What it binds is not known. The CDR3 length is 15 residues. Germline V gene lookup returns CDR1 MNHEY and CDR2 SVGAGI. Patients got ipilimumab 1 mg/kg beginning 14 to 28 days post-transplant. The data belong to a study of ipilimumab plus nivolumab after autologous stem cell transplantation. Study-level background: Median doses per patient: a few ipilimumab, 7 or 8 nivolumab. DLBCL patients had primary refractory or relapsed disease. General study findings and limits: The authors say TCR, Treg and microbiome findings warrant further study.

Repertoires were generated with immunoSEQ multiplex PCR, while TCRdb's copy carries only in-frame clones and drops some. The data hold some 17,000 clones, with approximately 75% observed a single time. This sequence joins TRBV6-5 and TRBJ2-5, with TRBD2 as a possible D gene (5 bases). The DNA end favors TRBJ2-7, so the J call may be wrong. This clonotype originated in a male donor with diffuse large B-cell lymphoma. The input for sequencing was PBMCs, taken in a trial of ipilimumab plus nivolumab as post-transplant consolidation. The CDR3 coding sequence is TGTGCCAGCACCCCGGGGATGTCTAGCTCCTACGAGCAGTACTTC. This encodes CASTPGMSSSYEQYF.